The clone carrying this TCR beta chain was seen a few times. Its antigen is still unknown. TCRdb redid the calling of the 5' RACE reads with MiXCR, one entry per CDR3 protein. The sample includes hundreds of thousands of distinct CDR3 sequences, about 7.5% of them seen just once. This sample was included in a study of identical twins. Study-wide results and caveats: The more abundant beta clonotypes in cord blood had fewer insertions, and memory repertoires did not show this. Recombination models fit unrelated individuals' TCR alpha sharing but underestimated twins'. Among beta out-of-frame sequences, excess sharing between twins appeared weaker.

Germline loops: CDR1 MNHEY, CDR2 SVGAGI. The CDR3 sequence is 11 residues long. The germline V and J ends were trimmed by 8 bases and 0 bases, with 2 bases remaining between them. The same data also contributed to another study, on yellow fever vaccine responses in identical twins.

Sequencing was performed on memory (CD45RO+) T cells sorted from blood. This clonotype was sampled from a woman aged 18-29 years in good health. The chain joins TRBV6-5 to TRBJ1-3; D is undetermined. The CDR3 nucleotides read TGTGCCAGCTGCTCTGGAAACACCATATATTTT. It encodes CASCSGNTIYF.